Following are 29 T cell receptor beta chains from one sample sequenced in a study of blood T cell repertoires in COVID-19. Sequencing was performed with immunoSEQ multiplex PCR; in TCRdb, only in-frame clones are kept and a portion is missing. Of about 330,000 clones listed, about 90% are singletons. Sequences were obtained from PBMCs or T cells enriched from blood (not recorded which). The origin of the receptors is a woman in her twenties or thirties who had recovered from COVID-19.

The chain is built from TRBV18 and TRBJ2-7, with a possible D match to TRBD2 (7 bases). This CDR3 is 16 amino acids long. Germline CDR1 reads KGHSH; CDR2 reads LQKENI. With 5 bases removed from V and 3 bases from J, the gap between germline ends came to 20 bases. The CDR3 DNA sequence: TGTGCCAGCTCAGCTCTCGACCGGGGAGGGGGCTACGAGCAGTACTTC. The encoded protein is CASSALDRGGGYEQYF. Filled out from reference TRBV18 and TRBJ2-7, the complete variable domain reads NAGVMQNPRHLVRRRGQEARLRCSPMKGHSHVYWYRQLPEEGLKFMVYLQKENIIDESGMPKERFSAEFPKEGPSILRIQQVVRGDSAAYFCASSALDRGGGYEQYFGPGTRLTVT.

This chain joins TRBV5-6 and TRBJ1-1, with 7 bases identical to TRBD1. Trimming at V came to 3 bases and at J to 1 base, leaving 6 bases not matched to a gene. Germline V gene sequence: CDR1 SGHDT, CDR2 YYEEEE. The CDR3 runs to 15 residues. The CDR3 sequence: CASSSIDRENTEAFF. CDR3 DNA sequence: TGTGCCAGCAGCTCGATCGACAGGGAGAACACTGAAGCTTTCTTT.

With respect to this clone: Compared with germline, one end of the junction differs, possibly owing to a read error. The J gene is TRBJ2-1, the V gene TRBV3-1 (or the pseudogene TRBV3-2); TRBD1 is a possible D gene (6 bases). CDR3 length: 11 amino acids. In germline, CDR1 is LGHDT, CDR2 YNNKEL (reference sequence). The CDR3, as DNA: TGTGCCAGCAGCCTCGGACAGAGGTCGCTCTTC. It is translated as CASSLGQRSLF.

The chain combines TRBV7-2 with TRBJ1-2, with 7 positions matching TRBD1. The CDR3 is 13 residues long. Trimming cost V 4 bases and J 7 bases; bases outside gene matches: 6. The germline V gene encodes CDR1 SGHTA and CDR2 FQGNSA. The CDR3 region has the DNA TGTGCCAGCAGCTCGGCGGGACAGCTTGGCTACACCTTC. This encodes CASSSAGQLGYTF.

The rearrangement links TRBV5-8 to TRBJ1-5; 10 bases match TRBD1. The CDR3 totals 16 residues. V gave up 3 bases and J gave up 3 bases; unmatched junction bases: 6. Germline V gene sequence: CDR1 SGHTS, CDR2 YDEGEE. CDR3 DNA: TGTGCCAGCAGCTCCGGGACAGGGGTAATCAATCAGCCCCAGCATTTT. Translated: CASSSGTGVINQPQHF. Based on the CDR3 plus reference TRBV5-8 and TRBJ1-5, the full variable domain is EAGVTQSPTHLIKTRGQQATLRCSPISGHTSVYWYQQALGLGLQFLLWYDEGEERNRGNFPPRFSGRQFPNYSSELNVNALELEDSALYLCASSSGTGVINQPQHFGDGTRLSIL.

V is TRBV19 and J is TRBJ2-7; 7 nucleotides agree with TRBD1. Germline V lookup: CDR1 LNHDA, CDR2 SQIVND (reference sequence). J was trimmed by 0 bases and V by 4 bases; bases with no gene match: 6. There are 15 residues in the CDR3. CDR3 loop: CASSNSWDSSYEQYF. In DNA, the CDR3 is TGTGCCAGTAGTAATTCTTGGGACAGCTCCTACGAGCAGTACTTC.

The chain carries TRBV27 and TRBJ1-2, with TRBD1 as a possible D gene (5 bases). The V gene lost 5 bases and the J gene lost 2 bases, with 9 bases spanning the gap. The germline V gene encodes CDR1 MNHEY and CDR2 SMNVEV (reference sequence). The CDR3 loop spans 13 amino acids. The CDR3 is CASSPGGNYGYTF. The CDR3 DNA sequence: TGTGCCAGCAGTCCCGGGGGGAACTATGGCTACACCTTC.

The chain carries TRBV7-3 and TRBJ1-1; 7 bases map to TRBD1. The CDR3 is 15 residues long. CDR1 SGHTA and CDR2 FQGTGA come from the germline V gene. V lost 5 bases and J lost 1; bases outside the gene matches: 7. The CDR3 spells CASSKPGTENTEAFF. The CDR3 nucleotides read TGTGCCAGCAGCAAACCCGGGACAGAGAACACTGAAGCTTTCTTT.

This rearrangement joins TRBV7-3 to TRBJ1-1; D ambiguous. The V end was cut by 5 bases, the J end by 1 base, with 8 bases between. CDR1 and CDR2 (germline): SGHTA, FQGTGA. CDR3 length equals 13 residues. The CDR3, as DNA: TGTGCCAGCAGCGAGACTCGGAACACTGAAGCTTTCTTT. Its protein is CASSETRNTEAFF.

This sequence joins TRBV19 and TRBJ1-1; TRBD1 might be the D (6 bases). The germline V and J ends were trimmed by 4 bases and 5 bases, with 11 bases remaining between them. This CDR3 spans 13 amino acids. Germline lookup yields CDR1 LNHDA and CDR2 SQIVND (reference sequence). CDR3 region: CASSTGRGTEAFF. For the CDR3, the DNA is TGTGCCAGTAGTACCGGAAGGGGGACTGAAGCTTTCTTT.

The chain uses TRBV6-5 and TRBJ2-1; 7 positions match TRBD2. V gave up 2 bases and J gave up 9 bases; unmatched junction bases: 7. The germline V gene encodes CDR1 MNHEY and CDR2 SVGAGI. There are 14 residues in the CDR3. In DNA form, the CDR3 reads TGTGCCAGCAGTTACGGGGAGCGGGGCAGTGAGCAGTTCTTC. Translating gives CASSYGERGSEQFF.

This chain joins TRBV30 and TRBJ1-4; 7 nucleotides align to TRBD1. CDR3 length: 13 amino acids. Germline assignment: CDR1 GTSNPN and CDR2 SVGIG (reference sequence). V shed 3 bases, J shed 7 bases, and the junction held 5 bases outside the gene matches. The CDR3 nucleotides read TGTGCCTGGAGCCGGGACAGTTTTGAAAAACTGTTTTTT. This sequence encodes CAWSRDSFEKLFF. Full variable domain (missing parts from reference TRBV30 and TRBJ1-4): SQTIHQWPATLVQPVGSPLSLECTVEGTSNPNLYWYRQAAGRGLQLLFYSVGIGQISSEVPQNLSASRPQDRQFILSSKKLLLSDSGFYLCAWSRDSFEKLFFGSGTQLSVL.

This clone was seen a single time. The chain combines TRBV5-1 with TRBJ2-2; D might be TRBD2 (6 bases). CDR1 is SGHRS, CDR2 YFSETQ, per germline. The V and J ends lost 0 bases and 4 bases respectively, with 10 bases between them. This CDR3 has 15 residues. The CDR3 DNA is TGCGCCAGCAGCTTGGTGGCGGGGACCACCGGGGAGCTGTTTTTT. Translated: CASSLVAGTTGELFF. The whole variable domain, remainder taken from reference TRBV5-1 and TRBJ2-2, is KAGVTQTPRYLIKTRGQQVTLSCSPISGHRSVSWYQQTPGQGLQFLFEYFSETQRNKGNFPGRFSGRQFSNSRSEMNVSTLELGDSALYLCASSLVAGTTGELFFGEGSRLTVL.

The J gene is TRBJ1-6, the V gene TRBV12-3 or TRBV12-4, with 9 bases fitting TRBD1. The ends lost 10 bases at V and 8 bases at J; junction bases unmatched: 3. The CDR3 runs to 12 residues. This CDR3 is CATRTGDSPLHF. For the CDR3, the DNA is TGTGCCACTCGGACAGGGGATTCACCCCTCCACTTT.

V and J are TRBV27 and TRBJ1-4; possibly TRBD1 for D (5 bases). V was clipped by 10 bases and J by 8 bases, with 26 bases between them. Germline values: CDR1 MNHEY, CDR2 SMNVEV (reference sequence). The CDR3 spans 16 residues. CDR3 in DNA: TGTGCCACCAAGCCGGGACTCCTCCCCGGAGCGGAAAAACTGTTTTTT. As protein: CATKPGLLPGAEKLFF.

The V gene is TRBV18, the J gene TRBJ1-2; 7 bases line up with TRBD1. The CDR3 loop spans 15 amino acids. Germline-derived CDR1 and CDR2 are KGHSH and LQKENI. The J segment lost 2 bases and the V segment lost 5 bases, leaving 8 bases of the junction unmatched. CDR3 amino acids: CASSEGTDINYGYTF. DNA of the CDR3: TGTGCCAGCTCAGAAGGGACAGATATAAACTATGGCTACACCTTC. The variable domain in full, with the rest retrieved from reference TRBV18 and TRBJ1-2, is NAGVMQNPRHLVRRRGQEARLRCSPMKGHSHVYWYRQLPEEGLKFMVYLQKENIIDESGMPKERFSAEFPKEGPSILRIQQVVRGDSAAYFCASSEGTDINYGYTFGSGTRLTVV.

The rearrangement links TRBV25-1 to TRBJ1-1; 9 positions match TRBD1. The germline V gene encodes CDR1 MGHDK and CDR2 SYGVNS. The CDR3 totals 15 residues. V lost 5 bases to trimming and J lost 5 bases; unmatched junction nucleotides: 9. For the CDR3, the DNA is TGTGCCAGCAGTCGCTCGGGACAGGGTTTTACTGAAGCTTTCTTT. Translated: CASSRSGQGFTEAFF.

This clone is a singleton in its sample. V is TRBV30 and J is TRBJ1-5; possibly TRBD1 for D (5 bases). Trimming removed 1 base from V and 5 bases from J, with 15 bases in between. This CDR3 comprises 15 residues. From germline, CDR1 is GTSNPN and CDR2 SVGIG (reference sequence). CDR3 residues: CAWSGGYRDDQPQHF. CDR3 bases: TGTGCCTGGAGTGGGGGCTATCGCGATGATCAGCCCCAGCATTTT.

This chain uses TRBV30 with TRBJ1-4; 10 bases fit TRBD1. Trimming removed 5 bases from V and 7 bases from J; junction bases left unmatched: 7. This CDR3 comprises 14 residues. CDR1 is GTSNPN, CDR2 SVGIG, per germline (reference sequence). CDR3 in amino acids: CAWHTGTGAEKLFF. The CDR3 DNA is TGTGCCTGGCATACCGGGACAGGGGCTGAAAAACTGTTTTTT.

The rearrangement joins TRBV29-1 to TRBJ1-1, with D perhaps TRBD1 (6 bases). Germline loops: CDR1 SQVTM, CDR2 ANQGSEA. The V and J ends lost 4 bases and 1 base respectively, with 10 bases between them. CDR3 length: 13 residues. The CDR3 nucleotides are TGCAGCGTTGGTGACAGGACGAACACTGAAGCTTTCTTT. Residues: CSVGDRTNTEAFF.

V is TRBV18 and J is TRBJ1-6, with D hard to call. Trimming left V 0 bases short and J 9 bases short, with 6 bases between. The CDR3 loop spans 13 amino acids. Germline values: CDR1 KGHSH, CDR2 LQKENI. The CDR3 region is CASSPPQFSPLHF. The CDR3 DNA follows: TGTGCCAGCTCACCACCCCAGTTTTCACCCCTCCACTTT. Full variable domain (missing parts from reference TRBV18 and TRBJ1-6): NAGVMQNPRHLVRRRGQEARLRCSPMKGHSHVYWYRQLPEEGLKFMVYLQKENIIDESGMPKERFSAEFPKEGPSILRIQQVVRGDSAAYFCASSPPQFSPLHFGNGTRLTVT.

The chain couples TRBV6-5 to TRBJ1-3, with 7 positions matching TRBD1. The trim removed 5 bases at V and 3 bases at J, leaving 4 bases unmatched. Per germline, CDR1 MNHEY and CDR2 SVGAGI. This CDR3 comprises 14 residues. CDR3 nucleotide sequence: TGTGCCAGCAGTATAAACAGGGGTGGAAACACCATATATTTT. Its translation: CASSINRGGNTIYF.

This chain links TRBV5-1 with TRBJ2-2; weak D call: TRBD2 (5 bases). The CDR3 extends over 15 amino acids. V lost 1 base and J 2 bases, leaving 9 bases between the germline ends. Per the germline V gene, CDR1 is SGHRS and CDR2 is YFSETQ. CDR3 residues: CASSLTGINTGELFF. CDR3 nucleotide sequence: TGCGCCAGCAGCTTGACGGGGATCAACACCGGGGAGCTGTTTTTT. Complete variable domain (other parts from reference TRBV5-1 and TRBJ2-2): KAGVTQTPRYLIKTRGQQVTLSCSPISGHRSVSWYQQTPGQGLQFLFEYFSETQRNKGNFPGRFSGRQFSNSRSEMNVSTLELGDSALYLCASSLTGINTGELFFGEGSRLTVL.

The chain employs TRBV9 and TRBJ2-1, with a tentative D call TRBD1 (5 bases). Looked up from germline, CDR1 is SGDLS and CDR2 is YYNGEE. The CDR3 has 16 residues. Trimming removed 0 bases from V and 4 bases from J, with 14 bases in between. DNA for the CDR3: TGTGCCAGCAGCGTAGATTGGGGCCAAGGATACAATGAGCAGTTCTTC. Residues: CASSVDWGQGYNEQFF.

This sequence joins TRBV19 and TRBJ1-2, with TRBD1 as a possible D gene (6 bases). Trimming pared 5 bases from V and 7 bases from J, leaving 11 bases between. Germline-derived CDR1 and CDR2 are LNHDA and SQIVND (reference sequence). The CDR3 runs 12 residues. The CDR3 region is CASSSGVGGYTF. As DNA, the CDR3 is TGTGCCAGTAGTTCAGGGGTGGGTGGCTACACCTTC.

The V gene is TRBV19, the J gene TRBJ1-3, with D possibly being TRBD1 (5 bases). Looked up from germline, CDR1 is LNHDA and CDR2 is SQIVND (reference sequence). With 4 bases removed from V and 0 bases from J, the gap between germline ends came to 10 bases. The CDR3 is made up of 15 amino acids. CDR3 in amino acids: CASSSGHSSGNTIYF. The CDR3 bases are TGTGCCAGTAGTAGCGGACATAGCTCTGGAAACACCATATATTTT. The full variable domain, with the rest looked up from reference TRBV19 and TRBJ1-3, is DGGITQSPKYLFRKEGQNVTLSCEQNLNHDAMYWYRQDPGQGLRLIYYSQIVNDFQKGDIAEGYSVSREKKESFPLTVTSAQKNPTAFYLCASSSGHSSGNTIYFGEGSWLTVV.

This chain links TRBV5-1 with TRBJ1-3; D is unresolved. The CDR3 spans 15 residues. CDR1 is SGHRS, CDR2 YFSETQ, per germline. V was trimmed by 0 bases and J by 2 bases, leaving 9 bases between them. This CDR3 is CASSLGPATGNTIYF. CDR3 sequence (DNA): TGCGCCAGCAGCTTGGGGCCTGCCACTGGAAACACCATATATTTT.

The rearrangement links TRBV27 to TRBJ2-7; 7 positions agree with TRBD2. CDR1 is MNHEY, CDR2 SMNVEV, per germline (reference sequence). There are 13 residues in the CDR3. Trimming cost V 8 bases and J 4 bases; bases outside gene matches: 8. CDR3: CASSPGGLYEQYF. CDR3 bases: TGTGCCAGCTCACCGGGGGGACTTTACGAGCAGTACTTC.

The J gene is TRBJ2-2, the V gene TRBV20-1, with no clear D. The CDR3 runs to 13 residues. CDR1 DFQATT and CDR2 SNEGSKA come from the germline V gene (reference sequence). V lost 3 bases to trimming and J lost 4 bases, with 9 bases between them. The CDR3 protein is CSASPPSTGELFF. The CDR3 bases are TGCAGTGCTAGTCCCCCGAGCACCGGGGAGCTGTTTTTT.